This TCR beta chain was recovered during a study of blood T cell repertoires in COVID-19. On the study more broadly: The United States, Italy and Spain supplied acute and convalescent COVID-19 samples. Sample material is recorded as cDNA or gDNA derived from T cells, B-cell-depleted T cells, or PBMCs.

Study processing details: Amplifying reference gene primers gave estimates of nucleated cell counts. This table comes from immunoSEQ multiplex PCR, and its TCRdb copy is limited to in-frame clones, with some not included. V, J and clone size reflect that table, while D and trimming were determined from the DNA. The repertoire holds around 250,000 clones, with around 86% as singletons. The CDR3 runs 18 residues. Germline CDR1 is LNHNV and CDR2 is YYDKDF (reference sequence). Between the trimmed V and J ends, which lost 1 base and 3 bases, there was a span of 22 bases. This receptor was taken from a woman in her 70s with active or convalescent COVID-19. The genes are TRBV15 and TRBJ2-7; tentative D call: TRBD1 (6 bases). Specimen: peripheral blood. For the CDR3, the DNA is TGTGCCACCAGCAGAGGAACGTCCGAGGGACATAATAACTACGAGCAGTACTTC. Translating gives CATSRGTSEGHNNYEQYF.